This section outlines one TCR beta chain sequence together with its context. CDR3 length: 16 amino acids. Germline V CDR1 and CDR2: MNHNY, SVGAGI (reference sequence). V shed 2 bases and J shed 5 bases, with 16 bases lying between them. This specimen comes from a study of T cell changes during pregnancy in multiple sclerosis. TCRdb's table, derived via immunoSEQ multiplex PCR, lists solely in-frame clones and lacks some. The sample includes about 60,000 clones, around 96% seen only once; the top ten take roughly 2.3%. The genes are TRBV6-6 and TRBJ2-4; D is possibly TRBD2 (5 bases). This sequence originates from a female donor with multiple sclerosis, enrolled in a pregnancy study. The specimen was CD8+ T cells from peripheral blood mononuclear cells, collected after pregnancy. The chain's CDR3 is CASSYRQAEPQNIQYF. In nucleotides, the CDR3 is TGTGCCAGCAGTTACCGCCAAGCGGAGCCCCAAAACATTCAGTACTTC.